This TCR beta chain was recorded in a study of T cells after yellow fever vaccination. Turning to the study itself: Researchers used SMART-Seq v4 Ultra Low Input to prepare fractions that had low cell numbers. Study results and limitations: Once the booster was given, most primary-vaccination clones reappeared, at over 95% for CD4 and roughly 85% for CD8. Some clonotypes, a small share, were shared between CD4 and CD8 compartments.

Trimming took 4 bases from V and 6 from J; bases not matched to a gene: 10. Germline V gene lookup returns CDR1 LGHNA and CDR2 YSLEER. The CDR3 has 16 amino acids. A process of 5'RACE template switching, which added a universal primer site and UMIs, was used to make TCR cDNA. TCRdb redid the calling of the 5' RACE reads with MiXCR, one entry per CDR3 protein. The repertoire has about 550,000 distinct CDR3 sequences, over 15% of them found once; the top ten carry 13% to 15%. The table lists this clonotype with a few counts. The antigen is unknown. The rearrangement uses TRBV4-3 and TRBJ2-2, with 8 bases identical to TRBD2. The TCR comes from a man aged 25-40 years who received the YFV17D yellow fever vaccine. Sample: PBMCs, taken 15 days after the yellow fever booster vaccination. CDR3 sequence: CASSPGYGRAPGELFF. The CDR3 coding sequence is TGCGCCAGCAGCCCGGGTTACGGGAGGGCCCCCGGGGAGCTGTTTTTT.